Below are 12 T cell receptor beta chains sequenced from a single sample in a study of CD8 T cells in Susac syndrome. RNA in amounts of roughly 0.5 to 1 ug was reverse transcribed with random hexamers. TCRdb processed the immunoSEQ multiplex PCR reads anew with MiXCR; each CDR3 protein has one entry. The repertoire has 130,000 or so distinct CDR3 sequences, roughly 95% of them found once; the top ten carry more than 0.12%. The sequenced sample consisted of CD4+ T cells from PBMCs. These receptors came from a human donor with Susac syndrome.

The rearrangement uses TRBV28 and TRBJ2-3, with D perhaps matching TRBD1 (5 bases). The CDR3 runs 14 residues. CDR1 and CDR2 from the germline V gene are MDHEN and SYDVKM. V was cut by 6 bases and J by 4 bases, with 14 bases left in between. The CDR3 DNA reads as TGTGCCAGCAGCCCCCCAGGGAAGCCAGATACGCAGTATTTT. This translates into CASSPPGKPDTQYF.

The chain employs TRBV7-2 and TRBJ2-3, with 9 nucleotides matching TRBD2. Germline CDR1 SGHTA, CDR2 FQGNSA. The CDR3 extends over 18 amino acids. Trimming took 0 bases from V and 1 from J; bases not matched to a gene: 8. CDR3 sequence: CASSLAVAGGSRTDTQYF. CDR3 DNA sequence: TGTGCCAGCAGCTTAGCAGTTGCGGGAGGGTCCCGCACAGATACGCAGTATTTT.

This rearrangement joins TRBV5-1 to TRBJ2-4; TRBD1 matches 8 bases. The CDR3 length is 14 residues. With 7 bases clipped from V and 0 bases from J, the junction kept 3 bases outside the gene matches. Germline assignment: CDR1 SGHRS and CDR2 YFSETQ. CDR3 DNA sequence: TGCGCCAGCTCCGGACAGGGAGCCAAAAACATTCAGTACTTC. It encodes CASSGQGAKNIQYF.

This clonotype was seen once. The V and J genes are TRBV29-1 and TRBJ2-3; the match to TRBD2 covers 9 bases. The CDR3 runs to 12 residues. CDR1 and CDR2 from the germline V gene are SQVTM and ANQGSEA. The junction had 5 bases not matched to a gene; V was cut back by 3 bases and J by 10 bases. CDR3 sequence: CSVDQREDPQYF. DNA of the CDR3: TGCAGCGTTGACCAGCGGGAGGATCCGCAGTATTTT.

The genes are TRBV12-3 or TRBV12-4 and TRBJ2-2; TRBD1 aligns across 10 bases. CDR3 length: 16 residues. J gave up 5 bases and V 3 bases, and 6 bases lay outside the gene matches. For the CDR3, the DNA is TGTGCCAGCAGTTTTGGTTTGGACAGGGGGACCGGGGAGCTGTTTTTT. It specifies CASSFGLDRGTGELFF.

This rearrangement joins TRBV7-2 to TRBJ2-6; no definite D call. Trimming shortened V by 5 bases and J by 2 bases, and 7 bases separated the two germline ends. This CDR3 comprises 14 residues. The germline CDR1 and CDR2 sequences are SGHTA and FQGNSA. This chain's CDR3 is CASSLAPGANVLTF. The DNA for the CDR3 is TGTGCCAGCAGCCTTGCTCCTGGGGCCAACGTCCTGACTTTC.

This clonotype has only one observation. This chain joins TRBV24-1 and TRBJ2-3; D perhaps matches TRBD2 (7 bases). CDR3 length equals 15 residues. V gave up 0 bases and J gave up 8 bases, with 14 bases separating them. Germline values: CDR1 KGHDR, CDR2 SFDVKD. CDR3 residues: CATSDLAGARSTQYF. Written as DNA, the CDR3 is TGTGCCACCAGTGATTTGGCGGGGGCGCGGAGTACGCAGTATTTT.

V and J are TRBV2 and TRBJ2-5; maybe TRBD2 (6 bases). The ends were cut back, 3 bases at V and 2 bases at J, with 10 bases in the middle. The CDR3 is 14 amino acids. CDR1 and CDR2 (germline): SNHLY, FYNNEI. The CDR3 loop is CASSDRRGQETQYF. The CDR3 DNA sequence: TGTGCCAGCAGTGATCGGCGGGGACAAGAGACCCAGTACTTC. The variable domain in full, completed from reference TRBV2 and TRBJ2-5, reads EPEVTQTPSHQVTQMGQEVILRCVPISNHLYFYWYRQILGQKVEFLVSFYNNEISEKSEIFDDQFSVERPDGSNFTLKIRSTKLEDSAMYFCASSDRRGQETQYFGPGTRLLVL.

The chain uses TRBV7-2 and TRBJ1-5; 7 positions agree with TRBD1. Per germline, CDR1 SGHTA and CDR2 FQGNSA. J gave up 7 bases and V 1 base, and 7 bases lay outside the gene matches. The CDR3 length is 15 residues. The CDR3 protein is CASSLEGAGGQPQHF. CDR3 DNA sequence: TGTGCCAGCAGCTTAGAGGGGGCAGGAGGGCAGCCCCAGCATTTT.

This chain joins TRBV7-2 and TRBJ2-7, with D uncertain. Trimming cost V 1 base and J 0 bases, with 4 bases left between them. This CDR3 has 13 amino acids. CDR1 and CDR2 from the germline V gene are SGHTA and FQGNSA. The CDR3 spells CASSLVLSYEQYF. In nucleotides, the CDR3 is TGTGCCAGCAGCTTAGTACTCTCCTACGAGCAGTACTTC.

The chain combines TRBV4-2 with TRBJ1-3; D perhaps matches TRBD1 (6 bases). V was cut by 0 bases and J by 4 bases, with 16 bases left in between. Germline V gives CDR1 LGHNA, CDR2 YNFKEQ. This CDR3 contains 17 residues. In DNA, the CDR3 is TGTGCCAGCAGCCAAGATCCATATACAGGGACCGGAAACACCATATATTTT. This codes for CASSQDPYTGTGNTIYF.

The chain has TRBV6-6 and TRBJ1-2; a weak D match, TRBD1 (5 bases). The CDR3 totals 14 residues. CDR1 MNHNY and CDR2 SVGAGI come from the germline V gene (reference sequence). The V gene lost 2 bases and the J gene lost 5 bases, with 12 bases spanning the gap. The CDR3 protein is CASSYAGSLYGYTF. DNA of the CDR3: TGTGCCAGCAGTTACGCAGGGTCCCTTTATGGCTACACCTTC.